These 32 T cell receptor beta chains were sequenced from one sample in a study of shared clonotypes between healthy human individuals. Assay: immunoSEQ multiplex PCR; the TCRdb copy retains only in-frame clones and omits some. There are about 2.4 million clones in the sample; approximately 94% occur only once, and over 0.12% lies in the top ten. Specimen: naive CD4+ T cells sorted from blood. Described subset: CD45RA+ positively selected. Source of these receptors: a man between 18 and 35 years old in good health.

The V and J genes are TRBV6-1 and TRBJ1-5; D gene uncertain. Germline V gene data show CDR1 as MNHNS and CDR2 as SASEGT. Trimming left V 3 bases short and J 1 base short, with 16 bases between. This CDR3 spans 17 amino acids. The CDR3 spells CASSEEEGAGSNQPQHF. The DNA of the CDR3 is TGTGCCAGCAGTGAGGAGGAGGGCGCGGGAAGCAATCAGCCCCAGCATTTT.

V usage is TRBV4-1 and J usage is TRBJ1-2; 7 bases are a match to TRBD1. Trimming removed 0 bases from V and 4 bases from J; junction bases left unmatched: 5. The CDR3 spans 15 residues. Germline V gives CDR1 MGHRA, CDR2 YSYEKL. CDR3: CASSQEPGGGYGYTF. CDR3 DNA: TGCGCCAGCAGCCAAGAGCCAGGGGGTGGCTATGGCTACACCTTC.

With regard to this clone: Relative to the germline gene, one junction end is altered; a read error may explain this. The chain combines TRBV7-2 with TRBJ2-1; TRBD2 matches 9 bases. The CDR3 length is 16 residues. In germline, CDR1 is SGHTA, CDR2 FQGNSA. As DNA, the CDR3 is TGTGCCAGCAGCCTAGCTAGAGCGGGAGGTCGGAATGAGCAGTTCTTC. Amino acids: CASSLARAGGRNEQFF.

This clone appeared once. The V and J genes are TRBV2 and TRBJ2-5, with D tentatively TRBD1 (5 bases). Looked up from germline, CDR1 is SNHLY and CDR2 is FYNNEI. V lost 6 bases and J lost 5, with 16 bases in between. The CDR3 totals 14 residues. The CDR3 bases are TGTGCCAGCAGGTTTTCACAGGTTAGGGAGACCCAGTACTTC. Translating it yields CASRFSQVRETQYF.

This clone was picked up one time. The gene calls are TRBV11-2 and TRBJ2-2; D is unresolved. V was shortened by 3 bases and J by 0 bases, with 8 bases between the two germline ends. The CDR3 consists of 15 residues. Germline V gives CDR1 SGHAT, CDR2 FQNNGV. The CDR3 DNA reads TGTGCCAGCAGCTTTGGGTCCGCGAACACCGGGGAGCTGTTTTTT. It translates to CASSFGSANTGELFF.

The chain recombines TRBV10-1 with TRBJ2-1; 9 bases are a match to TRBD2. The CDR3 totals 16 residues. The germline CDR1 and CDR2 sequences are WNHNN and SYGVQD (reference sequence). With 0 bases clipped from V and 10 bases from J, the junction kept 10 bases outside the gene matches. CDR3 in amino acids: CASSESRLAGRVEQFF. CDR3 DNA: TGCGCCAGCAGTGAGTCGCGGCTAGCGGGAAGGGTGGAGCAGTTCTTC.

The chain carries TRBV7-2 and TRBJ2-7, with 7 positions matching TRBD2. The length of the CDR3 is 14 residues. The germline V gene has CDR1 SGHTA and CDR2 FQGNSA. V dropped 4 bases and J dropped 3; count of bases not matched to a gene: 6. The CDR3 DNA follows: TGTGCCAGCAGCTCCCCTAGCGGCTACTACGAGCAGTACTTC. This gives the protein CASSSPSGYYEQYF.

The chain carries TRBV28 and TRBJ2-2, with TRBD1 matching over 7 bases. This CDR3 is built from 13 residues. CDR1 MDHEN and CDR2 SYDVKM come from the germline V gene. J was trimmed by 7 bases and V by 5 bases; bases with no gene match: 4. The chain's CDR3 is CASSRQGGGELFF. The CDR3 region has the DNA TGTGCCAGCAGTCGACAGGGTGGCGGGGAGCTGTTTTTT.

The CDR3 region has the DNA TGTGCCAGTAGGCAAGGACAGGCAAACACTGAAGCTTTCTTT. Protein: CASRQGQANTEAFF. The V call is TRBV19, the J call TRBJ1-1; 7 bases agree with TRBD1. Germline loops: CDR1 LNHDA, CDR2 SQIVND (reference sequence). This CDR3 spans 14 amino acids. Trimming at V came to 6 bases and at J to 2 bases, leaving 6 bases not matched to a gene.

This clone was seen more than once but under ten times. This rearrangement joins TRBV2 to TRBJ1-5, with D perhaps TRBD1 (5 bases). CDR1 and CDR2 from the germline V gene are SNHLY and FYNNEI. V shed 8 bases and J shed 3 bases, with 14 bases lying between them. The CDR3 runs to 14 residues. The CDR3, as DNA: TGTGCCAGCCTTCTTGACAGAGTCAATCAGCCCCAGCATTTT. Translation gives CASLLDRVNQPQHF.

The gene calls are TRBV6-1 and TRBJ2-5, with no clear D. V was shortened by 6 bases and J by 5 bases, with 19 bases between the two germline ends. Germline V gene lookup returns CDR1 MNHNS and CDR2 SASEGT. This CDR3 has 15 residues. The CDR3 loop is CASRESWGMGETQYF. The CDR3 region has the DNA TGTGCCAGCAGAGAGTCGTGGGGAATGGGCGAGACCCAGTACTTC.

The CDR3 spells CASSGASDSYEQYF. CDR3 in DNA: TGTGCCAGCAGCGGGGCTAGCGACTCCTACGAGCAGTACTTC. This rearrangement joins TRBV28 to TRBJ2-7, with D maybe TRBD2 (6 bases). The CDR3 is 14 residues long. V dropped 6 bases and J dropped 0 bases, with 12 bases sitting between them. CDR1 is MDHEN, CDR2 SYDVKM, per germline.

The genes are TRBV9 and TRBJ2-3; 12 bases fit TRBD2. The CDR3 length is 18 residues. J lost 5 bases, V lost 0 bases, and 10 bases had no gene match. Per germline, CDR1 SGDLS and CDR2 YYNGEE. The CDR3 nucleotides read TGTGCCAGCAGCGTAGGGTCTACTAGCGGGGGGCCTGGAGATACGCAGTATTTT. The encoded protein is CASSVGSTSGGPGDTQYF.

A word on this clone: The junction differs from germline at one of its ends, possibly a read error. J is TRBJ2-5 and V is TRBV7-7; D is possibly TRBD1 or TRBD2 (5 bases each). The J call may be incorrect, as the DNA end agrees better with TRBJ2-7. Per germline, CDR1 SSHAT and CDR2 FNYEAQ (reference sequence). This CDR3 is built from 15 residues. The DNA for the CDR3 is TGTGCTAGCAGCTTAGGCGCCGGGACCTCCTACGAGCAGTACTTC. Translated: CASSLGAGTSYEQYF.

The rearrangement uses TRBV14 and TRBJ2-7; TRBD2 matches at 8 bases. Trimming cost V 1 base and J 1 base; bases outside gene matches: 3. CDR1 SGHDN and CDR2 FVKESK come from the germline V gene. This CDR3 is 15 amino acids long. CDR3 loop: CASSQAGGVSYEQYF. DNA for the CDR3: TGTGCCAGCAGCCAAGCGGGGGGGGTGTCCTACGAGCAGTACTTC.

The chain recombines TRBV14 with TRBJ2-1, with D unclear. Trimming removed 0 bases at V and 8 bases at J, with 14 bases between. Germline V gene lookup returns CDR1 SGHDN and CDR2 FVKESK. The length of the CDR3 is 15 residues. CDR3: CASSQDGPPLYEQFF. CDR3 DNA: TGTGCCAGCAGCCAAGATGGCCCTCCCCTCTATGAGCAGTTCTTC.

The chain combines TRBV6-5 with TRBJ2-5; D gene uncertain. The ends were cut back, 6 bases at V and 5 bases at J, with 16 bases in the middle. This CDR3 is 14 amino acids long. The germline V gene encodes CDR1 MNHEY and CDR2 SVGAGI. CDR3 coding DNA: TGTGCCAGCAGAATCACCCGGAACGGGGAGACCCAGTACTTC. It specifies CASRITRNGETQYF.

The V and J genes are TRBV7-9 and TRBJ2-1; D may be TRBD1 or TRBD2 (5 bases each). V was trimmed by 3 bases and J by 7 bases, leaving 19 bases between them. The CDR3 is 16 residues long. Looked up from germline, CDR1 is SEHNR and CDR2 is FQNEAQ (reference sequence). Written as DNA, the CDR3 is TGTGCCAGCAGCTTGATAACACCGAGGGGATCAAATGAGCAGTTCTTC. The encoded protein is CASSLITPRGSNEQFF.

This sequence joins TRBV10-3 and TRBJ1-2; D is uncertain. CDR3 size: 12 residues. Germline CDR1 is ENHRY and CDR2 is SYGVKD. The V gene lost 0 bases and the J gene lost 7 bases, with 6 bases spanning the gap. The DNA of the CDR3 is TGTGCCATCAGTGAGTCCAGAACTGGCTACACCTTC. It encodes CAISESRTGYTF.

Concerning this clone: The sample holds other DNA sequences that translate to the same CDR3. V and J are TRBV2 and TRBJ2-1; a weak D match, TRBD2 (6 bases). The germline V gene has CDR1 SNHLY and CDR2 FYNNEI. V lost 3 bases and J lost 9, with 12 bases in between. This CDR3 is 13 amino acids long. The CDR3 loop reads CASSEGGVGEQFF. The CDR3 DNA reads as TGTGCCAGCAGTGAGGGGGGAGTTGGTGAGCAGTTCTTC.

This chain links TRBV5-1 with TRBJ2-3; 7 bases are a match to TRBD1. Germline-derived CDR1 and CDR2 are SGHRS and YFSETQ. The length of the CDR3 is 16 residues. J gave up 2 bases and V 0 bases, and 6 bases lay outside the gene matches. The CDR3 loop reads CASSLGTGQDTDTQYF. The CDR3 nucleotides are TGCGCCAGCAGCTTGGGGACAGGCCAGGACACAGATACGCAGTATTTT.

The chain employs TRBV25-1 and TRBJ2-5; 8 bases agree with TRBD2. V lost 3 bases, J lost 5 bases, and 14 bases stayed unmatched. Germline CDR1 and CDR2: MGHDK and SYGVNS. The CDR3 has 17 residues. Written as DNA, the CDR3 is TGTGCCAGCAGTGACTTGGGTAGCGGGACGCCGCGGGAGACCCAGTACTTC. It encodes CASSDLGSGTPRETQYF.

On this clone: Distinct nucleotide sequences in the sample also encode this CDR3. The rearrangement joins TRBV19 to TRBJ1-1; 9 bases line up with TRBD1. This CDR3 has 14 residues. Per germline, CDR1 LNHDA and CDR2 SQIVND (reference sequence). V dropped 5 bases and J dropped 4; count of bases not matched to a gene: 5. CDR3 sequence reads: CASSPRQGGTEAFF. The CDR3 DNA reads TGTGCCAGTAGTCCCCGACAGGGGGGCACTGAAGCTTTCTTT.

The rearrangement joins TRBV7-9 to TRBJ1-2; weak D call: TRBD1 (5 bases). Looked up from germline, CDR1 is SEHNR and CDR2 is FQNEAQ (reference sequence). V gave up 5 bases and J gave up 3 bases, with 16 bases separating them. CDR3 length equals 15 residues. CDR3 DNA: TGTGCCAGCAGCAAATTTGGGGGTTCGGACTATGGCTACACCTTC. Translation gives CASSKFGGSDYGYTF.

The chain links TRBV11-1 to TRBJ2-6; possibly TRBD2 for D (5 bases). The V and J ends lost 4 bases and 0 bases respectively, with 13 bases between them. CDR1 SGHAT and CDR2 FQDESV come from the germline V gene (reference sequence). CDR3 length: 17 amino acids. The CDR3 DNA sequence: TGTGCCAGCAGCTCGAGGGAAATACGCTCTGGGGCCAACGTCCTGACTTTC. Translation gives CASSSREIRSGANVLTF.

This clone occurred once. V is TRBV7-2 and J is TRBJ2-7, with D unclear. The length of the CDR3 is 13 residues. The germline CDR1 and CDR2 sequences are SGHTA and FQGNSA. V lost 5 bases and J lost 0, with 8 bases in between. Written as DNA, the CDR3 is TGTGCCAGCAGCGACCTAAGCTCCTACGAGCAGTACTTC. This codes for CASSDLSSYEQYF.

This clone was found once. This chain uses TRBV4-1 with TRBJ2-5; D ambiguous. The J call is in doubt because the DNA end fits TRBJ2-7 better. The germline V gene encodes CDR1 MGHRA and CDR2 YSYEKL. CDR3 length: 13 amino acids. CDR3 sequence (DNA): TGCGCCAGCAGCCAAGTCCTAGCCTACGAGCAGTACTTC. Its protein is CASSQVLAYEQYF.

The chain is built from TRBV15 and TRBJ1-5; unclear D gene. Germline CDR1 and CDR2: LNHNV and YYDKDF (reference sequence). The V end lost 3 bases, the J end lost 3 bases, and 21 bases lay between the germline ends. The CDR3 loop spans 18 amino acids. The CDR3 protein is CATSSRTVVTSSNQPQHF. The CDR3 DNA is TGTGCCACCAGCAGCAGAACGGTGGTTACCTCTTCCAATCAGCCCCAGCATTTT.

The chain joins TRBV19 to TRBJ1-2, with D possibly being TRBD1 (5 bases). Per germline, CDR1 LNHDA and CDR2 SQIVND (reference sequence). Trimming stripped 1 base from V and 8 bases from J, with 11 bases between. The CDR3 is made up of 13 amino acids. CDR3 in amino acids: CASSIARETGYTF. CDR3 bases: TGTGCCAGTAGTATAGCCAGGGAGACCGGCTACACCTTC.

The V gene is TRBV9, the J gene TRBJ2-7; D remains unclear. The length of the CDR3 is 14 residues. With 0 bases removed from V and 6 bases from J, the gap between germline ends came to 13 bases. CDR1 is SGDLS and CDR2 is YYNGEE in the germline V gene. CDR3 loop: CASSVEAGSAEQYF. The DNA of the CDR3 is TGTGCCAGCAGCGTAGAGGCCGGGTCGGCCGAGCAGTACTTC.

This chain connects TRBV28 to TRBJ2-7, with 8 bases identical to TRBD1. Germline loops: CDR1 MDHEN, CDR2 SYDVKM. The trim removed 5 bases at V and 5 bases at J, leaving 14 bases unmatched. The CDR3 is 16 amino acids. The CDR3 loop is CASSQRRTGMVHEQYF. In DNA form, the CDR3 reads TGTGCCAGCAGTCAACGCCGGACAGGGATGGTCCACGAGCAGTACTTC.

The genes are TRBV19 and TRBJ1-5, with TRBD1 matching over 8 bases. Trimming at V came to 6 bases and at J to 0 bases, leaving 4 bases not matched to a gene. The CDR3 runs to 15 residues. CDR1 and CDR2 from the germline V gene are LNHDA and SQIVND (reference sequence). CDR3 region: CASRRDRYSNQPQHF. The CDR3 nucleotides are TGTGCCAGTAGGCGGGACAGGTATAGCAATCAGCCCCAGCATTTT.